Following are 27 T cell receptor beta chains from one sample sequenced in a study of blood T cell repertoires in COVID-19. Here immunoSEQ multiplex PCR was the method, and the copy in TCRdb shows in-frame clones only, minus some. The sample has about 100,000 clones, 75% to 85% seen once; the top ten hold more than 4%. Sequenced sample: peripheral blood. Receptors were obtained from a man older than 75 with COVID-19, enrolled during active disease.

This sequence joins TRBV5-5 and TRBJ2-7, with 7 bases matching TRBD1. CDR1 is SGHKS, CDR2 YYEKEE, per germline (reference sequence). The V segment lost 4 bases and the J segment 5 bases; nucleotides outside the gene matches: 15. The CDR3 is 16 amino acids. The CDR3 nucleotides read TGTGCCAGCAGCCCCGGGGACAGATTCCTTAGGGACGAGCAGTACTTC. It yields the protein CASSPGDRFLRDEQYF.

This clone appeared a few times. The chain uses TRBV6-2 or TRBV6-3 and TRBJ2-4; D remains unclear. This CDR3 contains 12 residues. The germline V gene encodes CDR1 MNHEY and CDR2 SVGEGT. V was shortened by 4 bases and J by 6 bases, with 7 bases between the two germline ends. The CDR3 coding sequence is TGTGCCAGCAGTTTTGTGGCAAACATTCAGTACTTC. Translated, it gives CASSFVANIQYF.

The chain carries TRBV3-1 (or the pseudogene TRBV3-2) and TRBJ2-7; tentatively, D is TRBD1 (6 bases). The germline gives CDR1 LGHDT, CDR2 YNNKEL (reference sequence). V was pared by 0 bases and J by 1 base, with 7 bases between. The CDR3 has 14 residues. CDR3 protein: CASSQDDRSYEQYF. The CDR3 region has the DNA TGTGCCAGCAGCCAAGACGACAGGTCCTACGAGCAGTACTTC.

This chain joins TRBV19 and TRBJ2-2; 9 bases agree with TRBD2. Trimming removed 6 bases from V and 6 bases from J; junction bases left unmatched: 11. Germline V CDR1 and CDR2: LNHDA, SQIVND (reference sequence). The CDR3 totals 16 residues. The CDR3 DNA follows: TGTGCCAGTAGAAAAGTAGCGGGAGAATTAGCCGGGGAGCTGTTTTTT. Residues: CASRKVAGELAGELFF.

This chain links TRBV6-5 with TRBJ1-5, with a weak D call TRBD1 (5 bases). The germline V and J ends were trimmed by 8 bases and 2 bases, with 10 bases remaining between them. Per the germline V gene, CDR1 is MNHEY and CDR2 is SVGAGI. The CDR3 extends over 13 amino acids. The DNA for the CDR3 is TGTGCCAGCCTGACGACAGGCAATCAGCCCCAGCATTTT. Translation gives CASLTTGNQPQHF.

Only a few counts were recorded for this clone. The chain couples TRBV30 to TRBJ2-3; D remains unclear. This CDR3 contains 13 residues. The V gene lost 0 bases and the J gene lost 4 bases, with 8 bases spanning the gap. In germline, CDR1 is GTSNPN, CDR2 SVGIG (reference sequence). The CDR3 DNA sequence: TGTGCCTGGAGTGTACCTACCGCAGATACGCAGTATTTT. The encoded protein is CAWSVPTADTQYF.

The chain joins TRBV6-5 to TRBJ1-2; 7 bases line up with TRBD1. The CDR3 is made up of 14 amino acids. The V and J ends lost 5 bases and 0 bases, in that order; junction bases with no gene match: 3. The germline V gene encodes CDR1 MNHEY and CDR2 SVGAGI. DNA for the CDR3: TGTGCCAGCAGTACCGGGACAGCTAACTATGGCTACACCTTC. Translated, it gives CASSTGTANYGYTF.

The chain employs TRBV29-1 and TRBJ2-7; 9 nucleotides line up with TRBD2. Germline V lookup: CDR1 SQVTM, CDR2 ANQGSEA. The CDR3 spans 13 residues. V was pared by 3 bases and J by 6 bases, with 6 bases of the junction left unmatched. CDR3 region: CSVDFSGGTEQYF. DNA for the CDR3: TGCAGCGTTGACTTCAGCGGGGGGACCGAGCAGTACTTC.

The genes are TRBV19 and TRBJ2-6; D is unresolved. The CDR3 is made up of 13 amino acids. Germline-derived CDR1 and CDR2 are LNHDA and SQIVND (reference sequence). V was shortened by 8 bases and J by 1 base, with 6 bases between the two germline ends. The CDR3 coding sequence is TGTGCCAGTTCATTTTCTGGGGCCAACGTCCTGACTTTC. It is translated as CASSFSGANVLTF.

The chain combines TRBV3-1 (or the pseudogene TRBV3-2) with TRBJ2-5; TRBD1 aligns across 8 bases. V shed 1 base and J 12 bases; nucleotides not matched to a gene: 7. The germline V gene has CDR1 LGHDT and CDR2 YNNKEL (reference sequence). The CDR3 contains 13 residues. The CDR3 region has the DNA TGTGCCAGCAGCCAAGGGATACAGGGGGATGAGTACTTC. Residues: CASSQGIQGDEYF.

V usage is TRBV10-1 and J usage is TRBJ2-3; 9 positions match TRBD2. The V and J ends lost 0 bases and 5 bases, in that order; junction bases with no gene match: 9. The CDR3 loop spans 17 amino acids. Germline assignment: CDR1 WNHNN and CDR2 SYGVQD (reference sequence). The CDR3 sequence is CASSESSPAGGGDTQYF. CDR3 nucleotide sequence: TGCGCCAGCAGTGAGTCGTCTCCAGCGGGAGGAGGAGATACGCAGTATTTT.

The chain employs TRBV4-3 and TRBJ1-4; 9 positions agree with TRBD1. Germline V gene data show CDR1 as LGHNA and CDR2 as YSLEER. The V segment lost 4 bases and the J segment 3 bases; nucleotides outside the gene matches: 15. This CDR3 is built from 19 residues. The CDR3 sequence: CASSPSSGQGWFANEKLFF. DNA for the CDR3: TGCGCCAGCAGCCCGTCCTCGGGACAGGGATGGTTCGCTAATGAAAAACTGTTTTTT.

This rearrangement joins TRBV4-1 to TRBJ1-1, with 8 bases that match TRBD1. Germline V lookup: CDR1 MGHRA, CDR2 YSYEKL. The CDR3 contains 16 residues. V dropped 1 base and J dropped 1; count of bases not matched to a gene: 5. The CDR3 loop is CASSQGNRGRNTEAFF. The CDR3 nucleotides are TGCGCCAGCAGCCAAGGAAACAGGGGGAGGAACACTGAAGCTTTCTTT.

The CDR3 nucleotides are TGTGCCAGCAGCCCCGCGGGACCATCTCAGCCCCAGCATTTT. This gives the protein CASSPAGPSQPQHF. The chain joins TRBV6-5 to TRBJ1-5; D perhaps matches TRBD1 (5 bases). V lost 6 bases to trimming and J lost 6 bases, with 15 bases between them. Germline CDR1 and CDR2: MNHEY and SVGAGI. The length of the CDR3 is 14 residues.

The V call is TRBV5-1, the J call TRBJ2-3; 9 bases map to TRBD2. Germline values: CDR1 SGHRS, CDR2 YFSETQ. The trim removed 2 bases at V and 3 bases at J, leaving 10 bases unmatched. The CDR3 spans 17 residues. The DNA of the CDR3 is TGCGCCAGCAGCTTTGTCCGAGCGGGGGGTTTGACAGATACGCAGTATTTT. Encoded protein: CASSFVRAGGLTDTQYF.

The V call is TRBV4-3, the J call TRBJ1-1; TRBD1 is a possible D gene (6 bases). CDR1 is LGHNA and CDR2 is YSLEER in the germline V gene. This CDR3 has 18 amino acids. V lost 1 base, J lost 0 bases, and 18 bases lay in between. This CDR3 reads CASSQVLTGLSMNTEAFF. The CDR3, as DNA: TGCGCCAGCAGCCAAGTCCTTACAGGGCTATCCATGAACACTGAAGCTTTCTTT.

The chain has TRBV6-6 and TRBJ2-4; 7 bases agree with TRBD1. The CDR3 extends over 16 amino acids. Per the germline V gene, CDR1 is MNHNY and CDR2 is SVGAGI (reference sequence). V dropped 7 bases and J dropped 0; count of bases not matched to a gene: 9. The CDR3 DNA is TGTGCCAGCAACCATAGACAGGGATTAGCCAAAAACATTCAGTACTTC. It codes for CASNHRQGLAKNIQYF.

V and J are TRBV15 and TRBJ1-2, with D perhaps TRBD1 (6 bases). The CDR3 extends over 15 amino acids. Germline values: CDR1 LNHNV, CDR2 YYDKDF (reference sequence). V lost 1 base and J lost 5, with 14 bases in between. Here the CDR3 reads CATSRGGRGEYGYTF. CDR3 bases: TGTGCCACCAGCAGAGGAGGCAGGGGAGAATATGGCTACACCTTC.

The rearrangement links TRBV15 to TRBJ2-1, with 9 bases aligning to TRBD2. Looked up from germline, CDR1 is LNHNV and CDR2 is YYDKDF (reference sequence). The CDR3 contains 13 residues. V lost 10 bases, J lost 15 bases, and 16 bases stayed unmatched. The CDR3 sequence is CAMAWASGDSAFF. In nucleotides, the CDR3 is TGTGCCATGGCATGGGCTAGCGGGGACTCTGCGTTCTTC.

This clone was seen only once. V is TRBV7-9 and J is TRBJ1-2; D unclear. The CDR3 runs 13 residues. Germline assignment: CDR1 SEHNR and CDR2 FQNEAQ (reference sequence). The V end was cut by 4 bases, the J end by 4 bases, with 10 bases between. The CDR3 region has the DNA TGTGCCAGCAGCTCAGGCAGAACCTATGGCTACACCTTC. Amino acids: CASSSGRTYGYTF.

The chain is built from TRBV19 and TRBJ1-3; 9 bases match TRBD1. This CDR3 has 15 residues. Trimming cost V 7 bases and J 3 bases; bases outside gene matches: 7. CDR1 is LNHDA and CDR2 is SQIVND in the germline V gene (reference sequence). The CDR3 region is CASNGDRVYGNTIYF. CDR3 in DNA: TGTGCCAGTAATGGGGACAGGGTGTATGGAAACACCATATATTTT.

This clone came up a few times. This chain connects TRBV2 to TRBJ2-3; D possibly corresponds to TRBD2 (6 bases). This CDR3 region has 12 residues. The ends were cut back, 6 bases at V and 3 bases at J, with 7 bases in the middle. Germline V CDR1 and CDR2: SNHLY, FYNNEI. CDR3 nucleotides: TGTGCCAGCAGGGAGGGGACAGATACGCAGTATTTT. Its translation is CASREGTDTQYF.

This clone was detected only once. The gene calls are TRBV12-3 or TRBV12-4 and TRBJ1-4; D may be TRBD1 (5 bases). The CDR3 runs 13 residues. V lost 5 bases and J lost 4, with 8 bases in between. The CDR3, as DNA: TGTGCCAGCAGTCAGGGACTTAATGAAAAACTGTTTTTT. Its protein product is CASSQGLNEKLFF.

The CDR3 loop reads CASRGGGQGEYEQYF. The CDR3, as DNA: TGTGCCAGCAGGGGAGGGGGACAGGGGGAGTACGAGCAGTACTTC. This chain connects TRBV6-5 to TRBJ2-7; 11 bases map to TRBD1. The CDR3 covers 15 residues. V shed 6 bases and J 4 bases; nucleotides not matched to a gene: 8. In germline, CDR1 is MNHEY, CDR2 SVGAGI.

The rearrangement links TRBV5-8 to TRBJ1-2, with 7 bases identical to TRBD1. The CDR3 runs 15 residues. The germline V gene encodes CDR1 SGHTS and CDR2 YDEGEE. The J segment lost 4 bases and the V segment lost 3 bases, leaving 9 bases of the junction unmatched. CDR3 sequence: CASSSTGQPLYGYTF. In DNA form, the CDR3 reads TGTGCCAGCAGCTCAACGGGACAGCCCCTCTATGGCTACACCTTC.

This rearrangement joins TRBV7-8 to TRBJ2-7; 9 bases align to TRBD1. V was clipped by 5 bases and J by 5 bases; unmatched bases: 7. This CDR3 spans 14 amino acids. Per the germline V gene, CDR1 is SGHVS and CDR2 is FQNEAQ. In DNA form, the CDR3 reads TGTGCCAGCAGCCAGGGACAGGGAATACACGAGCAGTACTTC. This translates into CASSQGQGIHEQYF.

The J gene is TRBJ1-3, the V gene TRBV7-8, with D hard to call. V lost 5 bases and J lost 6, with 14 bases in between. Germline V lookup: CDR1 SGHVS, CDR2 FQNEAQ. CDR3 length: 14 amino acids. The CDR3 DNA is TGTGCCAGCAGCGATACGGGAGTGGAAAACACCATATATTTT. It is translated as CASSDTGVENTIYF.